This T cell receptor beta chain appears in the sequencing data of a study of CD8+CD57+ T cells in acquired aplastic anemia. To note about this clonotype: Its specificity is unknown.

V was clipped by 7 bases and J by 7 bases; unmatched bases: 6. Germline CDR1 is DFQATT and CDR2 is SNEGSKA (reference sequence). The CDR3 has 11 amino acids. Study conclusions and caveats: Twenty-nine was the count of CD8+ CDR3 sequences that patients shared with controls.

Genomic DNA provided the template from which TCR beta VDJ and CDR3 profiles were obtained. TCRdb re-analysed the reads in MiXCR, keeping a single row per CDR3 protein. The repertoire holds around 200,000 distinct CDR3 sequences, with less than 60% as singletons. Sequencing involved patients with CD8+CD57+ cell expansion previously shown by flow cytometry. The sequencing input was sorted CD4+, CD8+, or CD8+CD57+ T cells (not recorded which) from PBMCs. The chain uses TRBV20-1 and TRBJ2-7; 8 nucleotides match TRBD1. The sequence was collected from a human donor with aplastic anemia. CDR3 nucleotides: TGCAGTGGAGCAGGGGGCAGGGAGCAGTACTTC. This codes for CSGAGGREQYF.